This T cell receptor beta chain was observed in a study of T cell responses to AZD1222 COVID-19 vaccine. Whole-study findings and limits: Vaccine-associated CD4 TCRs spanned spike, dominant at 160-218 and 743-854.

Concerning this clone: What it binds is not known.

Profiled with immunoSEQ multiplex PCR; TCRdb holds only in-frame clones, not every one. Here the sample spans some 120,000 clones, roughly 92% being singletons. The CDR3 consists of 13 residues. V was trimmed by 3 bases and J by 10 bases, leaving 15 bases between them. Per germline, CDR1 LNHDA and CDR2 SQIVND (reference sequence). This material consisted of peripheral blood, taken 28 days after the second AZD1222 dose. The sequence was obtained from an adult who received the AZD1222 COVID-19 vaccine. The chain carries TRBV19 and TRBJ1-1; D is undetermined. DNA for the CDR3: TGTGCCAGTAGTATGGAGTTAGTCTGGGGAGCTTTCTTT. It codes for CASSMELVWGAFF. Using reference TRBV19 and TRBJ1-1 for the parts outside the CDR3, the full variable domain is DGGITQSPKYLFRKEGQNVTLSCEQNLNHDAMYWYRQDPGQGLRLIYYSQIVNDFQKGDIAEGYSVSREKKESFPLTVTSAQKNPTAFYLCASSMELVWGAFFGQGTRLTVV.